Presented here are 10 T cell receptor beta chains from one specimen sequenced in a study of blood T cells in healthy people across ages. Sample-barcoded 5' priming and a J-beta primer mix drove a second PCR of about 6 to 11 cycles. TCRdb fed the 5' RACE reads into MiXCR, producing one record per CDR3 protein. The sample lists around 850,000 distinct CDR3 sequences, roughly 34% occurring once. Sequencing input: blood. The receptors were gathered from a man younger than 35 in good health.

This clonotype appeared a few times. The rearrangement links TRBV5-1 to TRBJ2-1, with D maybe TRBD1 (7 bases). CDR3 length: 14 amino acids. V lost 4 bases to trimming and J lost 9 bases, with 17 bases between them. Germline CDR1 is SGHRS and CDR2 is YFSETQ. The CDR3 DNA follows: TGCGCCAGCAGCCCCGCAGGGGGGCAGGGTGAGCAGTTCTTC. Translation: CASSPAGGQGEQFF.

The J gene is TRBJ1-5, the V gene TRBV5-1; D is possibly TRBD1 (6 bases). This CDR3 has 15 residues. With 2 bases removed from V and 5 bases from J, the gap between germline ends came to 14 bases. In germline, CDR1 is SGHRS, CDR2 YFSETQ. The CDR3 loop is CASSFSSGADQPQHF. DNA for the CDR3: TGCGCCAGCAGCTTTTCCTCGGGGGCTGATCAGCCCCAGCATTTT.

A few counts support this clonotype. The gene calls are TRBV10-3 and TRBJ2-1; D is ambiguous. Trimming removed 6 bases at V and 4 bases at J, with 7 bases between. Germline CDR1 ENHRY, CDR2 SYGVKD. The CDR3 has 12 residues. In nucleotides, the CDR3 is TGTGCCATCAGCCCCCGTTACAATGAGCAGTTCTTC. This encodes CAISPRYNEQFF.

In its sample, this clonotype was seen once. This could be a read error, since a much larger clone is one nucleotide away. The chain employs TRBV10-3 and TRBJ2-4, with TRBD1 identical over 8 bases. The DNA end lines up better with TRBJ2-7; the J call may be wrong. The CDR3 has 14 amino acids. Germline loops: CDR1 ENHRY, CDR2 SYGVKD. The CDR3 loop reads CAIRPGQEDYEQYF. CDR3 DNA: TGTGCCATTCGACCGGGACAGGAGGACTACGAGCAGTACTTC.

This clonotype was detected a few times. This sequence joins TRBV20-1 and TRBJ2-3, with D maybe TRBD2 (6 bases). Trimming cost V 4 bases and J 0 bases, with 11 bases left between them. This CDR3 region has 14 residues. CDR1 and CDR2 (germline): DFQATT, SNEGSKA (reference sequence). The CDR3 sequence is CSAKPRGSTDTQYF. CDR3 nucleotide sequence: TGCAGTGCTAAACCCCGGGGGAGCACAGATACGCAGTATTTT.

This clonotype has only a few counts. The chain carries TRBV13 and TRBJ2-1; tentative D call: TRBD1 (5 bases). The CDR3 loop spans 16 amino acids. Germline assignment: CDR1 PRHDT and CDR2 FYEKMQ (reference sequence). V lost 2 bases to trimming and J lost 3 bases, with 14 bases between them. The CDR3 spells CASSLPPGIYYNEQFF. The CDR3 nucleotides are TGTGCCAGCAGCTTACCCCCAGGGATTTACTACAATGAGCAGTTCTTC.

V gene TRBV15 combines with J gene TRBJ1-1, with D tentatively TRBD1 (5 bases). CDR3 length equals 16 residues. Trimming stripped 2 bases from V and 1 base from J, with 14 bases between. Germline loops: CDR1 LNHNV, CDR2 YYDKDF (reference sequence). The CDR3 is CATSRPQWGGNTEAFF. CDR3 coding DNA: TGTGCCACCAGCAGACCTCAGTGGGGGGGGAACACTGAAGCTTTCTTT.

The chain joins TRBV20-1 to TRBJ2-1, with 7 bases matching TRBD1. Germline CDR1 is DFQATT and CDR2 is SNEGSKA (reference sequence). The CDR3 loop spans 14 amino acids. With V trimmed by 4 bases and J by 5 bases, 8 bases remained unmatched. CDR3 sequence: CSATLQGPNNEQFF. In nucleotides, the CDR3 is TGCAGTGCTACTCTACAGGGGCCAAACAATGAGCAGTTCTTC.

The CDR3 protein is CASSLFAGSSYNEQFF. The CDR3 bases are TGTGCCAGCAGCTTATTTGCGGGGAGCTCCTACAATGAGCAGTTCTTC. V gene TRBV11-2 combines with J gene TRBJ2-1, with D possibly being TRBD2 (6 bases). Germline loops: CDR1 SGHAT, CDR2 FQNNGV. This CDR3 region has 16 residues. V shed 2 bases and J shed 0 bases, with 11 bases lying between them.

This clonotype was counted only a few times. This chain connects TRBV2 to TRBJ2-5; TRBD1 matches at 8 bases. The end of the DNA aligns better with TRBJ2-7, so the J call may be wrong. This CDR3 is built from 12 residues. Germline lookup yields CDR1 SNHLY and CDR2 FYNNEI. CDR3 amino acids: CASQGQVYEQYF. The CDR3 bases are TGTGCCAGCCAGGGACAGGTATACGAGCAGTACTTC.